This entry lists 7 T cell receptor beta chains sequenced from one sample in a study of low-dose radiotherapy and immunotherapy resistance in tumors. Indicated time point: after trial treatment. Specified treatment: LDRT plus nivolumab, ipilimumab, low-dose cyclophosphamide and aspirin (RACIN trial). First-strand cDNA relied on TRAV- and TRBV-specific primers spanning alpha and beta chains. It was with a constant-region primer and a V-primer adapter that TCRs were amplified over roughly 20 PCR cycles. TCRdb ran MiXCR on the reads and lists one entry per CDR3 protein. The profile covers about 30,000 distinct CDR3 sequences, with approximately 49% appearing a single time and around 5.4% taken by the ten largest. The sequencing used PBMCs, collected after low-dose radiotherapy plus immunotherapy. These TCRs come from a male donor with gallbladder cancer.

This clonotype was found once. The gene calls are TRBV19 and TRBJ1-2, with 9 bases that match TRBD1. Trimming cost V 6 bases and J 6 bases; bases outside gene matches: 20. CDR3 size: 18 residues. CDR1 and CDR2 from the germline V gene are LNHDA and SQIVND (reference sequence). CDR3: CASRNTGQGSPPIDGYTF. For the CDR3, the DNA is TGTGCCAGTAGGAACACTGGACAGGGGAGTCCCCCGATTGATGGCTACACCTTC.

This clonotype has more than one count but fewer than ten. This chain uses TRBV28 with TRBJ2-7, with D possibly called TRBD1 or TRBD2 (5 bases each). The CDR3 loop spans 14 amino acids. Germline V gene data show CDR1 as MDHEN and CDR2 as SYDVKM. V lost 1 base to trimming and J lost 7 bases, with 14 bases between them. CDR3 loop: CASSLYAGTREQYF. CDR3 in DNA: TGTGCCAGCAGTTTATACGCAGGGACGAGGGAGCAGTACTTC.

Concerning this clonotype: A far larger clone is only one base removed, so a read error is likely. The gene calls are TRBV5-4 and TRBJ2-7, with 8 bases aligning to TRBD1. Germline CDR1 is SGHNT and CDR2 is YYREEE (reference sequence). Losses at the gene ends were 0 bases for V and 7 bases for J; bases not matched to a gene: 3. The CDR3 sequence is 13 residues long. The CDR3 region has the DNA TGTGCCAGCAGCTTGGCAGGGGGCGATGAGCAGTACTTC. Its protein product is CASSLAGGDEQYF.

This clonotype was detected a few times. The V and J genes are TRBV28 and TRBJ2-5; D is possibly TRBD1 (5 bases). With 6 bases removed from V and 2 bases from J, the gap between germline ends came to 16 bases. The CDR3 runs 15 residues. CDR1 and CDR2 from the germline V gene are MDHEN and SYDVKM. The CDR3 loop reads CASRTATPIQETQYF. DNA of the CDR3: TGTGCCAGCAGGACAGCGACTCCGATTCAAGAGACCCAGTACTTC.

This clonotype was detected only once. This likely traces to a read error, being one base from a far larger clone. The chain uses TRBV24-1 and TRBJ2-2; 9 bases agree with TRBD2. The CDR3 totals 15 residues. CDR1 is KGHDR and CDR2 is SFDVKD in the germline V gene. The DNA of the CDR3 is TGTGCCAACAGTTTACTAGCGGGGAACACCGGGGAGCTGTTTTTT. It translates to CANSLLAGNTGELFF.

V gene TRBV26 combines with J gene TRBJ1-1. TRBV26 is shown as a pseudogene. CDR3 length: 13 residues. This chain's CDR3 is CASSLTSITEAFF. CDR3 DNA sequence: TGTGCCAGCAGCTTGACATCCATCACTGAAGCTTTCTTT.

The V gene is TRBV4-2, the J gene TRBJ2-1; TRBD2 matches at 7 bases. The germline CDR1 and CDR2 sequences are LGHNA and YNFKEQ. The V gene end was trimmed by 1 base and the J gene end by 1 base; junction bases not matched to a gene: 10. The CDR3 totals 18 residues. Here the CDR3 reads CASSQVGRGSYSYNEQFF. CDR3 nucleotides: TGTGCCAGCAGCCAAGTCGGTCGCGGGAGTTATTCCTACAATGAGCAGTTCTTC.